The 23 T cell receptor beta chains below all came from one sample that was sequenced in a study of OX40 agonist ivuxolimab in advanced cancers. Clones were sequenced by immunoSEQ multiplex PCR, and TCRdb holds only the in-frame ones, with some missing. The sample yields about 49,000 clones, nearly 80% seen once. The material was CD4+ or CD8+ T cells sorted from blood, obtained in a trial of the OX40 agonist ivuxolimab. The receptors come from an adult with an advanced solid tumor such as melanoma, head and neck, liver or kidney cancer.

This clone was counted only a few times. The chain has TRBV27 and TRBJ1-5; 10 bases agree with TRBD1. The CDR3 consists of 12 residues. Looked up from germline, CDR1 is MNHEY and CDR2 is SMNVEV (reference sequence). Losses at the gene ends were 9 bases for V and 7 bases for J; bases not matched to a gene: 3. The CDR3, as DNA: TGTGCCAGTGGACAGGGGGTACAGCCCCAGCATTTT. This codes for CASGQGVQPQHF.

The J gene is TRBJ2-1, the V gene TRBV5-4, with TRBD2 as a possible D gene (5 bases). The V end was cut by 3 bases, the J end by 9 bases, with 10 bases between. The CDR3 runs 12 residues. Germline CDR1 is SGHNT and CDR2 is YYREEE (reference sequence). The CDR3 region is CASSWERREQFF. For the CDR3, the DNA is TGTGCCAGCAGCTGGGAGCGTCGTGAGCAGTTCTTC.

V and J are TRBV2 and TRBJ1-5, with a weak D call TRBD1 (5 bases). The CDR3 length is 14 residues. Trimming left V 4 bases short and J 1 base short, with 8 bases between. Looked up from germline, CDR1 is SNHLY and CDR2 is FYNNEI. The CDR3: CASSGRTSNQPQHF. CDR3 bases: TGTGCCAGCAGTGGGAGGACAAGCAATCAGCCCCAGCATTTT.

CDR3 region: CASIRVIETQYF. The CDR3 nucleotides read TGTGCCAGCATCCGCGTCATAGAGACCCAGTACTTC. The chain joins TRBV2 to TRBJ2-5; no definite D call. CDR1 SNHLY and CDR2 FYNNEI come from the germline V gene. The CDR3 sequence is 12 residues long. The V end lost 7 bases, the J end lost 4 bases, and 10 bases lay between the germline ends.

The V call is TRBV9, the J call TRBJ2-1, with TRBD1 matching 8 bases. Trimming removed 3 bases from V and 4 bases from J; junction bases left unmatched: 6. The CDR3 covers 15 residues. In germline, CDR1 is SGDLS, CDR2 YYNGEE. In DNA, the CDR3 is TGTGCCAGCAGCGCCCATCAGGGGGCATACAATGAGCAGTTCTTC. Its protein product is CASSAHQGAYNEQFF. The entire variable domain, with the rest obtained from reference TRBV9 and TRBJ2-1, is as follows: DSGVTQTPKHLITATGQRVTLRCSPRSGDLSVYWYQQSLDQGLQFLIQYYNGEERAKGNILERFSAQQFPDLHSELNLSSLELGDSALYFCASSAHQGAYNEQFFGPGTRLTVL.

This clone was picked up a small number of times. This rearrangement joins TRBV9 to TRBJ2-2, with D perhaps being TRBD1 or TRBD2 (5 bases each). Trimming stripped 2 bases from V and 3 bases from J, with 11 bases between. CDR3 size: 15 residues. The germline V gene encodes CDR1 SGDLS and CDR2 YYNGEE. CDR3 sequence: CASSVAGTYTGELFF. CDR3 nucleotide sequence: TGTGCCAGCAGCGTCGCAGGGACCTACACCGGGGAGCTGTTTTTT.

In this sample, this clone is medium-sized. V gene TRBV18 combines with J gene TRBJ2-7, with unresolved D. This CDR3 is built from 13 residues. Germline CDR1 is KGHSH and CDR2 is LQKENI. Trimming pared 1 base from V and 3 bases from J, leaving 7 bases between. CDR3 coding DNA: TGTGCCAGCTCACCACTACAGAACTACGAGCAGTACTTC. Protein: CASSPLQNYEQYF.

This chain joins TRBV30 and TRBJ1-5, with a possible D match to TRBD1 (5 bases). Between the trimmed V and J ends, which lost 6 bases and 4 bases, there was a span of 19 bases. The germline gives CDR1 GTSNPN, CDR2 SVGIG (reference sequence). The CDR3 is made up of 15 amino acids. The CDR3 DNA reads as TGTGCCTGCGACGTAGGAGGACAACCAAATCAGCCCCAGCATTTT. Amino acid sequence: CACDVGGQPNQPQHF.

The CDR3 loop is CASSSGQGGGNQPQHF. The CDR3, as DNA: TGTGCCAGCAGCTCCGGACAGGGTGGAGGCAATCAGCCCCAGCATTTT. The chain employs TRBV11-2 and TRBJ1-5; 8 bases are a match to TRBD1. The junction had 7 bases not matched to a gene; V was cut back by 4 bases and J by 2 bases. Germline-derived CDR1 and CDR2 are SGHAT and FQNNGV. This CDR3 contains 16 residues. Looking up the rest from reference TRBV11-2 and TRBJ1-5 gives the full variable domain: EAGVAQSPRYKIIEKRQSVAFWCNPISGHATLYWYQQILGQGPKLLIQFQNNGVVDDSQLPKDRFSAERLKGVDSTLKIQPAKLEDSAVYLCASSSGQGGGNQPQHFGDGTRLSIL.

The chain has TRBV13 and TRBJ2-5; 10 bases line up with TRBD2. CDR1 is PRHDT and CDR2 is FYEKMQ in the germline V gene (reference sequence). The CDR3 length is 15 residues. After removal of 3 bases from V and 4 bases from J, the junction contained 5 bases not matched to a gene. CDR3 amino acids: CASSLASGSAETQYF. In nucleotides, the CDR3 is TGTGCCAGCAGCTTGGCTAGCGGGAGCGCAGAGACCCAGTACTTC.

Of note for this clone: A much larger clone differs from this one at a single base, so this may be a read error. This rearrangement joins TRBV27 to TRBJ1-5; D call uncertain. The V gene's germline CDR1 is MNHEY and CDR2 SMNVEV (reference sequence). V was shortened by 6 bases and J by 4 bases, with 16 bases between the two germline ends. The CDR3 spans 15 residues. CDR3 DNA: TGTGCCAGCAGCCCTGGGCTGTTTCGGAATCAGCCCCAGCATTTT. The encoded protein is CASSPGLFRNQPQHF.

The genes are TRBV5-1 and TRBJ2-3, with 14 bases matching TRBD2. Germline V gene lookup returns CDR1 SGHRS and CDR2 YFSETQ. This CDR3 region has 16 residues. V shed 4 bases, J shed 6 bases, and the junction held 7 bases outside the gene matches. The CDR3 coding sequence is TGCGCCAGCAGCATCGGGACTAGCGGGAGTTCGGATACGCAGTATTTT. Protein product: CASSIGTSGSSDTQYF.

The chain is built from TRBV6-6 and TRBJ2-1; the D is unclear. Germline loops: CDR1 MNHNY, CDR2 SVGAGI (reference sequence). The length of the CDR3 is 12 residues. V shed 0 bases and J shed 8 bases, with 5 bases lying between them. The CDR3: CASSYSGYEQFF. The DNA for the CDR3 is TGTGCCAGCAGTTACTCAGGTTATGAGCAGTTCTTC.

The sample holds one count of this clone. The rearrangement links TRBV5-6 to TRBJ1-1, with D unresolved. The V end was cut by 2 bases, the J end by 4 bases, with 6 bases between. In germline, CDR1 is SGHDT, CDR2 YYEEEE. The CDR3 runs to 12 residues. CDR3 sequence reads: CASSFGGTEAFF. CDR3 sequence (DNA): TGTGCCAGCAGCTTCGGAGGCACTGAAGCTTTCTTT.

V and J are TRBV7-2 and TRBJ1-1; D call uncertain. The germline V and J ends were trimmed by 2 bases and 0 bases, with 10 bases remaining between them. In germline, CDR1 is SGHTA, CDR2 FQGNSA. This CDR3 comprises 15 residues. CDR3 nucleotides: TGTGCCAGCAGCTTATTCCTTGGTGTGAACACTGAAGCTTTCTTT. This encodes CASSLFLGVNTEAFF.

This clone was counted once. V gene TRBV6-6 combines with J gene TRBJ1-1; D may be TRBD1 (5 bases). Trimming removed 6 bases at V and 3 bases at J, with 17 bases between. This CDR3 comprises 15 residues. The germline V gene has CDR1 MNHNY and CDR2 SVGAGI (reference sequence). Here the CDR3 DNA reads TGTGCCAGCAGCGGAATGGGACTCACCGACACTGAAGCTTTCTTT. Protein: CASSGMGLTDTEAFF.

This rearrangement joins TRBV5-8 to TRBJ1-2; D remains ambiguous. Trimming removed 4 bases from V and 7 bases from J, with 14 bases in between. Germline V CDR1 and CDR2: SGHTS, YDEGEE. The CDR3 loop spans 13 amino acids. As DNA, the CDR3 is TGTGCCAGCAGCGCGACAACCTGGGGTGGCTACACCTTC. Its protein is CASSATTWGGYTF.

The rearrangement uses TRBV5-1 and TRBJ2-5; D uncertain. The CDR3 covers 14 residues. V was shortened by 5 bases and J by 4 bases, with 15 bases between the two germline ends. Germline CDR1 SGHRS, CDR2 YFSETQ. CDR3 nucleotides: TGCGCCAGCAGACAGACTCCAGCAGCAGAGACCCAGTACTTC. This codes for CASRQTPAAETQYF.

V usage is TRBV6-4 and J usage is TRBJ2-3; 13 positions match TRBD2. Germline V gene lookup returns CDR1 MRHNA and CDR2 SNTAGT. J was trimmed by 4 bases and V by 3 bases; bases with no gene match: 7. This CDR3 contains 17 residues. This CDR3 reads CASSETGTSGMADTQYF. CDR3 sequence (DNA): TGTGCCAGCAGTGAAACCGGGACTAGCGGGATGGCAGATACGCAGTATTTT.

In this sample, this clone turned up once. The chain combines TRBV5-5 with TRBJ1-2; 7 bases are a match to TRBD1. CDR1 SGHKS and CDR2 YYEKEE come from the germline V gene (reference sequence). V was pared by 0 bases and J by 6 bases, with 2 bases of the junction left unmatched. This CDR3 has 13 amino acids. CDR3 sequence: CASSLEGAHGYTF. The CDR3 region has the DNA TGTGCCAGCAGCTTGGAGGGGGCGCATGGCTACACCTTC. Supplemented by reference TRBV5-5 and TRBJ1-2, the full variable domain reads DAGVTQSPTHLIKTRGQQVTLRCSPISGHKSVSWYQQVLGQGPQFIFQYYEKEERGRGNFPDRFSARQFPNYSSELNVNALLLGDSALYLCASSLEGAHGYTFGSGTRLTVV.

This sequence joins TRBV27 and TRBJ1-2; 7 nucleotides align to TRBD1. V lost 5 bases, J lost 10 bases, and 13 bases stayed unmatched. The CDR3 covers 14 residues. The germline gives CDR1 MNHEY, CDR2 SMNVEV (reference sequence). The CDR3 region is CASSPRIATGYYTF. The CDR3, as DNA: TGTGCCAGCAGTCCGCGAATCGCGACAGGGTACTACACCTTC.

This rearrangement joins TRBV2 to TRBJ1-4, with D possibly TRBD1 on 6 matching bases. The CDR3 runs 15 residues. Per germline, CDR1 SNHLY and CDR2 FYNNEI. Trimming stripped 7 bases from V and 8 bases from J, with 20 bases between. The CDR3 loop reads CASKKDRGLQEKLFF. In nucleotides, the CDR3 is TGTGCCAGCAAAAAAGATCGGGGGCTCCAAGAAAAACTGTTTTTT.

The J gene is TRBJ1-1, the V gene TRBV2; 7 bases match TRBD1. Germline V lookup: CDR1 SNHLY, CDR2 FYNNEI. The CDR3 is 14 residues long. V gave up 7 bases and J gave up 0 bases; unmatched junction bases: 5. CDR3 DNA: TGTGCCAGCACCGAGACAGGGCTGAACACTGAAGCTTTCTTT. Its protein product is CASTETGLNTEAFF.